Described below is a single T cell receptor (beta chain) sequence and its context. Its antigen is currently not known. No base qualities exist here, and no much larger clone lies one base off it. The immunoSEQ hsTCRbeta Kit was used to sequence TCR beta CDR3 regions from DNA. The published analysis was carried out like this. The ImmunoSEQ Analyzer was used to analyse the TCR sequencing data. T cell clonality was defined as 1 minus Pielou's evenness, calculated on productive rearrangements. T cell diversity was measured with the inverse Simpson index on productive templates. T cell density was defined as TCR beta template counts normalized to usable DNA, with usable DNA estimated by amplification and sequencing of housekeeping genes. Two-sided Kruskal-Wallis tests were used to compare TCR metrics across histologic stages. TCRdb obtained this table from immuneACCESS and retained in-frame rearrangements with V and J assigned. These tables miss some clones; where compared with another copy, unresolved V genes account for less than half of the shortfall, and the remainder is unexplained. The DNA gave D and trimming, while V, J and clone size come from that table. Present in this sample are under 3,500 clones, roughly 90% of which were seen just once. The ten biggest clones cover 3.4% of the sample.

The CDR3 has 17 amino acids, counting the end cysteine and phenylalanine. Only the CDR3 DNA is retained, 51 bases long and in frame from the first base. After removal of 4 bases from V and 4 bases from J, the junction retains 11 bases not matched to a gene. For CDR1 and CDR2, the germline V gene lists MNHNS and SASEGT. The sample belongs to a study of immune evolution from preneoplasia to lung adenocarcinoma (dated by TCRdb to about 2021). Turning to the overall study: The study combined immune gene expression, TCR sequencing and multiplex immunofluorescence to profile immune contexture across lung adenocarcinoma precursors and invasive adenocarcinoma. Resected precursor lesions (AAH, AIS, MIA) and invasive adenocarcinomas were compared with paired morphologically normal lung tissue. Sample size was determined by specimen availability and not by a prior power calculation. The immune data were integrated with whole exome sequencing and methylation data obtained from the same cohort of nodules. The overall cohort comprised approximately 53 patients with pulmonary nodules who underwent surgical resection. A total of fewer than 60 patients contributed TCR sequencing data. It was reported in the study that 100 to 110 samples were used for TCR sequencing. POLYSOLVER was used to infer Class I HLA alleles from exome data, while LOHHLA was used to detect allele-specific HLA loss. What the research found in general, with its limitations: Normal lung showed the highest clonality, whereas later-stage lesions appeared to have higher T cell density and diversity but lower clonality. Because every patient came from Japan and China, how well the results apply to Western populations was uncertain. Findings were based on association rather than direct causation; larger cohorts with long-term follow-up and longitudinal biopsies were deemed needed. The highest top T cell clone frequencies were observed in normal lung, and a progressive decrease in top T cell clone frequencies appeared to occur from AAH through AIS, MIA and invasive adenocarcinoma.

The patients had resection in Japan or China between the mid-2010s and the late 2010s. Two lung cancer pathologists independently confirmed the histologic diagnosis of each case on H&E slides. FFPE tissue was used for DNA isolation with the AllPrep DNA/RNA FFPE Kit. The sequence joins TRBV6-1 to TRBJ2-1; 9 central nucleotides agree with TRBD2. The source material was FFPE adjacent normal lung tissue. This TCR was recovered from a person in their 70s with lung adenocarcinoma. The DNA reads TGTGCCAGCAGTGGCGGGAGGGCCATCGCGTATTACAATGAGCAGTTCTTC. It translates as CASSGGRAIAYYNEQFF.